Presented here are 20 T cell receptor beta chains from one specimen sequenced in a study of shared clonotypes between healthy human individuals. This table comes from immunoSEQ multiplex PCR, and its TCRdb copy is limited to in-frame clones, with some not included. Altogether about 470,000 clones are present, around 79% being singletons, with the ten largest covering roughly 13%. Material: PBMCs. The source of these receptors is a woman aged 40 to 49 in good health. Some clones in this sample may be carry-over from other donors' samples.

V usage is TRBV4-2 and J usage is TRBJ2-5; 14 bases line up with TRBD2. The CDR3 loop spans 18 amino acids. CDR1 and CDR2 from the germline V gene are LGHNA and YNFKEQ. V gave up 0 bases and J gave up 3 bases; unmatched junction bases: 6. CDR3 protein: CASSQEWGTSGSEETQYF. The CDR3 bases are TGTGCCAGCAGCCAAGAATGGGGGACTAGCGGGAGTGAAGAGACCCAGTACTTC.

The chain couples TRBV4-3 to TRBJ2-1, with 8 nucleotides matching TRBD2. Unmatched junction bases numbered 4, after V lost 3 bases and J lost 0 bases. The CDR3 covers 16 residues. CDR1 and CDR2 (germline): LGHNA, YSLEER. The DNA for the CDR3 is TGCGCCAGCAGCCACGAGAGCGGGGGCTCCTACAATGAGCAGTTCTTC. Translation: CASSHESGGSYNEQFF.

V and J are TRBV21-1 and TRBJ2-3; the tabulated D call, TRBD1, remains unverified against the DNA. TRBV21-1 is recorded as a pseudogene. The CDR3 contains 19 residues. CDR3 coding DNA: TGTGCCAGCAGCAAAGACGGGACAGGGGAGGGAATTCTTACAGATACGCAGTATTTT. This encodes CASSKDGTGEGILTDTQYF.

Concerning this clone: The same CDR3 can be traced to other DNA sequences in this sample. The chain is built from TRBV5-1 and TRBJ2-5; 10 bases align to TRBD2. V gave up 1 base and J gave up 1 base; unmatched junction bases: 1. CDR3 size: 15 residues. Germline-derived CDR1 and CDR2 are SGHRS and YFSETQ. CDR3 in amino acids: CASSLTSGTQETQYF. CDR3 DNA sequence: TGCGCCAGCAGCTTGACTAGCGGGACCCAAGAGACCCAGTACTTC.

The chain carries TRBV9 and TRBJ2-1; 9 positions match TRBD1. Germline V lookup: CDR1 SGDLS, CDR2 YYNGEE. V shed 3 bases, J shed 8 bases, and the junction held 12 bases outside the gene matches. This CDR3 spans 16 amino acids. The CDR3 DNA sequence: TGTGCCAGCAGCGCCCGACAGGGGGGGAGCGGGTATGAGCAGTTCTTC. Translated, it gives CASSARQGGSGYEQFF.

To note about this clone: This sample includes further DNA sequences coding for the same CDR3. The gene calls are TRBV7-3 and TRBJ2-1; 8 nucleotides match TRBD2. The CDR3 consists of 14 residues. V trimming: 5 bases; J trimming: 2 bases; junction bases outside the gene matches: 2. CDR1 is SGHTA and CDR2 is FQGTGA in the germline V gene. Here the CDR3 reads CASSPGLAYNEQFF. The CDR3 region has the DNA TGTGCCAGCAGCCCGGGACTAGCCTACAATGAGCAGTTCTTC.

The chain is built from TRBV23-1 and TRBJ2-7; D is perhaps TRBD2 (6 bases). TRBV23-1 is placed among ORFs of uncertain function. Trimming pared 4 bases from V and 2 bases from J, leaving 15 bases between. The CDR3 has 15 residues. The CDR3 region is CASSRTGTEPYEQYF. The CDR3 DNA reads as TGCGCCAGCAGTCGAACCGGGACTGAACCCTACGAGCAGTACTTC.

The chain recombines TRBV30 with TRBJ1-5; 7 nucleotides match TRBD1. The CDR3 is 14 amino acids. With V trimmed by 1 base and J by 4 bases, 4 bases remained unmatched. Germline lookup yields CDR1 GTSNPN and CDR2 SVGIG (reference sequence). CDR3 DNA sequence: TGTGCCTGGAGTGCGACAGGGCCGAATCAGCCCCAGCATTTT. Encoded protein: CAWSATGPNQPQHF.

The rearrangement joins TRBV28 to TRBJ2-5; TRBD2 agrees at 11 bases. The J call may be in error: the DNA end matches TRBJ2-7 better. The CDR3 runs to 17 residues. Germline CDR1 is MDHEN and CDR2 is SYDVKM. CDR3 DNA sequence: TGTGCCAGCAGTCTTCCCCACGGACTAGCGGGTGTCTACGAGCAGTACTTC. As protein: CASSLPHGLAGVYEQYF.

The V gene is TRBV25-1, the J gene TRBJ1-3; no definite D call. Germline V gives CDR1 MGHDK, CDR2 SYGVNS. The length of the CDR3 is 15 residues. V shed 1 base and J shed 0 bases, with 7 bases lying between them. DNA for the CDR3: TGTGCCAGCAGTGAATTAGGCCACTCTGGAAACACCATATATTTT. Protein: CASSELGHSGNTIYF. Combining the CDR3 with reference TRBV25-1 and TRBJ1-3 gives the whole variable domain EADIYQTPRYLVIGTGKKITLECSQTMGHDKMYWYQQDPGMELHLIHYSYGVNSTEKGDLSSESTVSRIRTEHFPLTLESARPSHTSQYLCASSELGHSGNTIYFGEGSWLTVV.

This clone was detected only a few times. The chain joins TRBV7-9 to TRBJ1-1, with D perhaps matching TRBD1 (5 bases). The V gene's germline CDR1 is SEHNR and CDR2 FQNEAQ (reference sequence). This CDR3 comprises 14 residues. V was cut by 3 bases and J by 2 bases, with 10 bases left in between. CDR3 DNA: TGTGCCAGCAGCTTCCCGGGGGAAAACACTGAAGCTTTCTTT. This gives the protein CASSFPGENTEAFF.

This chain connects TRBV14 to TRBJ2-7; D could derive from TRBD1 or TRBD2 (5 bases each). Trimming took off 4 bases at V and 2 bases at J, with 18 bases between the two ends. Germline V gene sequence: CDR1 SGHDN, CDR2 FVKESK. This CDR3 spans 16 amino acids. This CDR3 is CASSPRGRSTAYEQYF. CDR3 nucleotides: TGTGCCAGCAGCCCAAGGGGACGGAGTACCGCCTACGAGCAGTACTTC.

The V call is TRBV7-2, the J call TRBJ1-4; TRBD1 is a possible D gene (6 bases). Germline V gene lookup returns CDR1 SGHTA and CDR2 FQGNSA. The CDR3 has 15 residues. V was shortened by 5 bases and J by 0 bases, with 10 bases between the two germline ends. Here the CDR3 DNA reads TGTGCCAGCAGCCCCGGACAGTCAACTAATGAAAAACTGTTTTTT. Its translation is CASSPGQSTNEKLFF.

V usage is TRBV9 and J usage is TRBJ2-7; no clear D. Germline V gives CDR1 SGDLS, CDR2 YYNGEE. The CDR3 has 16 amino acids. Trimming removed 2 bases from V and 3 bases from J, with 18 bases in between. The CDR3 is CASSVFVPGPYYEQYF. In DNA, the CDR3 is TGTGCCAGCAGCGTTTTCGTGCCGGGTCCCTACTACGAGCAGTACTTC.

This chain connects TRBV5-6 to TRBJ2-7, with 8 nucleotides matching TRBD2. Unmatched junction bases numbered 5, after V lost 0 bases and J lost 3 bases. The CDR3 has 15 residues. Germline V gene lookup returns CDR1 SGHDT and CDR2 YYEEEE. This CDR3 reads CASSLGEGLGYEQYF. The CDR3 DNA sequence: TGTGCCAGCAGCTTGGGTGAGGGACTAGGCTACGAGCAGTACTTC. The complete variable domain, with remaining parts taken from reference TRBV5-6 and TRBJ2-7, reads DAGVTQSPTHLIKTRGQQVTLRCSPKSGHDTVSWYQQALGQGPQFIFQYYEEEERQRGNFPDRFSGHQFPNYSSELNVNALLLGDSALYLCASSLGEGLGYEQYFGPGTRLTVT.

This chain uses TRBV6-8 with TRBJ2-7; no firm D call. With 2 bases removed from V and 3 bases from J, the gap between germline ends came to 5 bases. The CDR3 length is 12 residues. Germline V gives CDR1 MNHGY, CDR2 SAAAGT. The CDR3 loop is CASSYNGYEQYF. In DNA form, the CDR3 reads TGTGCCAGCAGTTACAACGGCTACGAGCAGTACTTC.

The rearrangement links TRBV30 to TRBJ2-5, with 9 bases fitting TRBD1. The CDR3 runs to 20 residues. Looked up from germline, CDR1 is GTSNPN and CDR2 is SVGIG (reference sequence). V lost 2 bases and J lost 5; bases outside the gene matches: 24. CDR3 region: CAWSTTGGSTGRIWWETQYF. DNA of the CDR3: TGTGCCTGGAGTACCACAGGGGGCTCAACCGGCCGTATTTGGTGGGAGACCCAGTACTTC. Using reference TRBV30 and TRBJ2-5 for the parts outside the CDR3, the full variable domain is SQTIHQWPATLVQPVGSPLSLECTVEGTSNPNLYWYRQAAGRGLQLLFYSVGIGQISSEVPQNLSASRPQDRQFILSSKKLLLSDSGFYLCAWSTTGGSTGRIWWETQYFGPGTRLLVL.

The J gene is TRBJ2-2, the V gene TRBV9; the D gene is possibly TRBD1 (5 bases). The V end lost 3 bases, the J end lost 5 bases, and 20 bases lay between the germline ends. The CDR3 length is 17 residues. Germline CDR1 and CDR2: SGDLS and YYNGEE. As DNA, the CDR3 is TGTGCCAGCAGCGATGGGGCCTCGAAAGGTGGGACCGGGGAGCTGTTTTTT. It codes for CASSDGASKGGTGELFF.

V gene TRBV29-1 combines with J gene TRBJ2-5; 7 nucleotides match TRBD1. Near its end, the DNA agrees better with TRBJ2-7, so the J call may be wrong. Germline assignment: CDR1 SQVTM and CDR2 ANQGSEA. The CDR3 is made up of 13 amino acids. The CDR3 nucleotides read TGCAGCGTTCGGGGACAGTCCTCCTACGAGCAGTACTTC. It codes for CSVRGQSSYEQYF.

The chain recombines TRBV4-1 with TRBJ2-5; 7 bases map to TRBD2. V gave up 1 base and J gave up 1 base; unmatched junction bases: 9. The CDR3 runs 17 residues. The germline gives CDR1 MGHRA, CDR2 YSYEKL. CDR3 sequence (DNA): TGCGCCAGCAGCCAAGCTGGGAGGGTAGGGTTCCAAGAGACCCAGTACTTC. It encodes CASSQAGRVGFQETQYF.